This entry describes one T cell receptor (beta chain). Antigen: not known. This sample was included in a study of cytomegalovirus exposure and HLA in healthy donors. In the study overall: Most genotyped donors, about four fifths of 398, had Caucasian-associated genetic ancestry.

General study results and limits: The authors excluded some V segments, including TRBV6-2 and TRBV6-3, as indistinguishable. Most CMV-associated TCR beta chains were later found to appear HLA-restricted. The authors listed 150 to 200 TCR beta chains as cytomegalovirus-associated.

Germline-derived CDR1 and CDR2 are DFQATT and SNEGSKA (reference sequence). This CDR3 is built from 10 residues. Trimming removed 4 bases at V and 3 bases at J, with 2 bases between. PCR primers comprised 60 Vbeta and 13 Jbeta primers. Here immunoSEQ multiplex PCR was the method, and the copy in TCRdb shows in-frame clones only, minus some. The sample comprises 180,000 or so clones, 60% to 80% of which are singletons, and roughly an eighth rests with the top ten. This sequence originates from a middle-aged man in good health and CMV-seropositive. Specimen: PBMCs. The V and J genes are TRBV20-1 and TRBJ2-3; D is uncertain. CDR3 in amino acids: CSATTDTQYF. Written as DNA, the CDR3 is TGCAGTGCTACAACAGATACGCAGTATTTT.